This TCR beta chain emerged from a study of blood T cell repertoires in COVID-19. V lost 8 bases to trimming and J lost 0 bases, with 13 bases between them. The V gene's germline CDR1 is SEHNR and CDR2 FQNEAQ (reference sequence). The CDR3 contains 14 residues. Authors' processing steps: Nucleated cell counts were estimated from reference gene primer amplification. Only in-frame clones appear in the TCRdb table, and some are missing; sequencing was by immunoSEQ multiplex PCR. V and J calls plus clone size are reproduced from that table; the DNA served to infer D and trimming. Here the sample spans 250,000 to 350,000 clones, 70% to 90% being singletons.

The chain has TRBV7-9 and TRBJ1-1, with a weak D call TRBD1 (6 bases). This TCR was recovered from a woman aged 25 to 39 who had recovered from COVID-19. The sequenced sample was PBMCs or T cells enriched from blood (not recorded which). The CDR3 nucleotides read TGTGCCAGCTTACCGAACAGGGTGAACACTGAAGCTTTCTTT. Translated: CASLPNRVNTEAFF.